Below, 22 T cell receptor beta chains from the same sample are listed, as sequenced in a study of CD8+CD57+ T cells in acquired aplastic anemia. Template material for TCR beta VDJ and CDR3 profiling consisted of genomic DNA. TCRdb reanalysed the reads using MiXCR and keeps one entry per CDR3 protein. In the table there are about 160,000 distinct CDR3 sequences, around 52% of which are singletons. Patients chosen for sequencing had shown CD8+CD57+ cell expansion by flow cytometry. Source material: sorted CD4+, CD8+, or CD8+CD57+ T cells (not recorded which) from PBMCs. The receptors were sampled from a human donor with aplastic anemia.

The chain uses TRBV19 and TRBJ2-3; weak D call: TRBD2 (6 bases). The CDR3 is 14 amino acids. Trimming shortened V by 6 bases and J by 5 bases, and 15 bases separated the two germline ends. Germline lookup yields CDR1 LNHDA and CDR2 SQIVND (reference sequence). CDR3 residues: CASRSVGGIDTQYF. The CDR3 bases are TGTGCCAGTAGATCGGTGGGAGGTATAGATACGCAGTATTTT.

The V and J genes are TRBV15 and TRBJ2-1; unclear D gene. Trimming removed 5 bases at V and 0 bases at J, with 11 bases between. The CDR3 runs 15 residues. Germline loops: CDR1 LNHNV, CDR2 YYDKDF (reference sequence). The CDR3: CATSDVSSSYNEQFF. CDR3 sequence (DNA): TGTGCCACCAGCGACGTTTCGAGCTCCTACAATGAGCAGTTCTTC.

This clonotype was seen a handful of times. The rearrangement links TRBV30 to TRBJ1-5, with D unclear. CDR3 length equals 15 residues. Germline CDR1 is GTSNPN and CDR2 is SVGIG (reference sequence). Trimming shortened V by 2 bases and J by 4 bases, and 15 bases separated the two germline ends. This chain's CDR3 is CAWSPSPTGNQPQHF. CDR3 coding DNA: TGTGCCTGGAGTCCATCCCCGACGGGAAATCAGCCCCAGCATTTT.

Comment on this clonotype: A much larger clone sits a single nucleotide away, making a read error possible. The rearrangement joins TRBV6-1 to TRBJ2-1, with TRBD2 as a possible D gene (5 bases). Per the germline V gene, CDR1 is MNHNS and CDR2 is SASEGT. The CDR3 extends over 14 amino acids. Trimming stripped 7 bases from V and 8 bases from J, with 18 bases between. CDR3 in DNA: TGTGCCAGCACACTCGGCCAGGCGGGCGATGAGCAGTTCTTC. It specifies CASTLGQAGDEQFF.

In its sample, this clonotype was seen once. This chain connects TRBV6-1 to TRBJ2-3; D is possibly TRBD1 (6 bases). The CDR3 has 15 residues. Germline values: CDR1 MNHNS, CDR2 SASEGT. The ends were cut back, 6 bases at V and 0 bases at J, with 13 bases in the middle. CDR3 coding DNA: TGTGCCAGCAGACCAGACAGGAGGAGCACAGATACGCAGTATTTT. Protein sequence: CASRPDRRSTDTQYF.

This clonotype occurred many times. V is TRBV6-5 and J is TRBJ1-6; 9 bases are a match to TRBD1. This CDR3 is 14 amino acids long. The germline V gene encodes CDR1 MNHEY and CDR2 SVGAGI. Trimming removed 2 bases from V and 8 bases from J; junction bases left unmatched: 1. CDR3 amino acids: CASSYGTGHSPLHF. CDR3 nucleotides: TGTGCCAGCAGTTACGGGACAGGGCATTCACCCCTCCACTTT.

The CDR3 bases are TGTGCCAGTAGTATTTGGGTTGGAACCAAAAACATTCAGTACTTC. Translation: CASSIWVGTKNIQYF. The rearrangement links TRBV19 to TRBJ2-4; D gene uncertain. The V gene's germline CDR1 is LNHDA and CDR2 SQIVND (reference sequence). The V and J ends lost 3 bases and 2 bases respectively, with 11 bases between them. This CDR3 contains 15 residues. Filled out from reference TRBV19 and TRBJ2-4, the complete variable domain reads DGGITQSPKYLFRKEGQNVTLSCEQNLNHDAMYWYRQDPGQGLRLIYYSQIVNDFQKGDIAEGYSVSREKKESFPLTVTSAQKNPTAFYLCASSIWVGTKNIQYFGAGTRLSVL.

V usage is TRBV7-2 and J usage is TRBJ2-5; tentatively, D is TRBD1 (6 bases). The CDR3 covers 14 residues. Germline V lookup: CDR1 SGHTA, CDR2 FQGNSA. V dropped 5 bases and J dropped 0 bases, with 10 bases sitting between them. CDR3 sequence: CASSGSGDQETQYF. CDR3 DNA: TGTGCCAGCAGCGGATCAGGGGACCAAGAGACCCAGTACTTC.

This chain joins TRBV7-9 and TRBJ2-5, with D perhaps TRBD1 (6 bases). CDR1 is SEHNR and CDR2 is FQNEAQ in the germline V gene (reference sequence). The CDR3 runs 14 residues. V was shortened by 5 bases and J by 2 bases, with 12 bases between the two germline ends. The CDR3 here is CASSALQGQETQYF. CDR3 in DNA: TGTGCCAGCAGCGCCTTACAGGGACAAGAGACCCAGTACTTC.

The chain links TRBV10-3 to TRBJ1-2; a weak D match, TRBD1 (6 bases). V was shortened by 6 bases and J by 8 bases, with 28 bases between the two germline ends. Per germline, CDR1 ENHRY and CDR2 SYGVKD. This CDR3 comprises 17 residues. CDR3 bases: TGTGCCATCAGGGGGGAGGGGCTATGGCAGGGGATTAGCGGCTACACCTTC. Translating gives CAIRGEGLWQGISGYTF.

The chain is built from TRBV5-1 and TRBJ1-1, with a possible D match to TRBD1 (5 bases). V was cut by 3 bases and J by 1 base, with 10 bases left in between. Looked up from germline, CDR1 is SGHRS and CDR2 is YFSETQ. This CDR3 has 14 residues. Here the CDR3 DNA reads TGCGCCAGCAGCTCGAAGAGGGGGAACACTGAAGCTTTCTTT. Its protein product is CASSSKRGNTEAFF.

This rearrangement joins TRBV20-1 to TRBJ2-5; 8 positions match TRBD2. Germline loops: CDR1 DFQATT, CDR2 SNEGSKA (reference sequence). Germline trimming cut 6 bases from V and 7 bases from J; bases unmatched to any gene: 7. CDR3 length: 12 amino acids. CDR3 loop: CSAKTSARTQYF. In DNA, the CDR3 is TGCAGTGCCAAGACTAGCGCAAGGACCCAGTACTTC.

This clonotype was recorded a few times. V usage is TRBV7-2 and J usage is TRBJ1-2; D unclear. The CDR3 has 15 amino acids. Germline-derived CDR1 and CDR2 are SGHTA and FQGNSA. Deletions cut 6 bases from V and 0 bases from J, with 14 bases between. The CDR3 DNA sequence: TGTGCCAGCAGAAATTACGACGCCCCTAACTATGGCTACACCTTC. Translating gives CASRNYDAPNYGYTF.

This clonotype has a count of ten or more. This rearrangement joins TRBV7-2 to TRBJ1-1; the D gene is possibly TRBD1 (6 bases). V lost 4 bases and J lost 2, with 14 bases in between. CDR3 length equals 15 residues. CDR1 is SGHTA, CDR2 FQGNSA, per germline. CDR3 region: CASSSTGASNTEAFF. The CDR3 DNA is TGTGCCAGCAGCTCGACGGGGGCCTCAAACACTGAAGCTTTCTTT.

A word on this clonotype: This may come from a read error, since a much larger clone is one base off. V is TRBV12-3 or TRBV12-4 and J is TRBJ2-1; D is unclear. Trimming took 8 bases from V and 8 from J, leaving 13 bases between them. The length of the CDR3 is 12 residues. CDR3 bases: TGTGCCAGCGGTTATGCCCCGTATGAGCAGTTCTTC. Its protein is CASGYAPYEQFF.

As regards this clonotype: One junction end does not reproduce the germline sequence, and a read error may be involved. The V and J genes are TRBV10-3 and TRBJ2-5; TRBD1 agrees at 10 bases. Germline loops: CDR1 ENHRY, CDR2 SYGVKD. The CDR3 extends over 15 amino acids. CDR3 DNA sequence: TGTGCCATCTGTGACCCCAGGACAGGGGGGGAGACCCAGTACTTC. This codes for CAICDPRTGGETQYF.

A remark on this clonotype: A much more abundant neighbour one base away suggests this may be a read error. Given the absence of the conserved phenylalanine or tryptophan at the CDR3 end, a read error is likely. This chain joins TRBV12-5 and TRBJ2-5; D is unresolved. CDR3 length: 13 amino acids. From germline, CDR1 is LGHNT and CDR2 FRNRAP. V gave up 2 bases and J gave up 3 bases, with 7 bases separating them. CDR3 protein: CASGLFTEETQYV. As DNA, the CDR3 is TGTGCTAGTGGTTTGTTTACGGAAGAGACCCAGTACGTC.

The V call is TRBV7-8, the J call TRBJ2-7; 8 bases map to TRBD1. CDR1 and CDR2 (germline): SGHVS, FQNEAQ. Unmatched junction bases numbered 6, after V lost 5 bases and J lost 3 bases. The length of the CDR3 is 14 residues. CDR3 bases: TGTGCCAGCAGCGCAACAGGGGGAGTCTACGAGCAGTACTTC. Its protein is CASSATGGVYEQYF.

This clonotype was picked up many times. The CDR3 here is CASSSDRGASYNEQFF. Here the CDR3 DNA reads TGTGCCAGCAGTTCGGACAGGGGGGCCTCCTACAATGAGCAGTTCTTC. The chain uses TRBV7-3 and TRBJ2-1, with 10 bases lining up with TRBD1. This CDR3 is 16 amino acids long. The V gene end was trimmed by 6 bases and the J gene end by 0 bases; junction bases not matched to a gene: 5. Germline values: CDR1 SGHTA, CDR2 FQGTGA.

V usage is TRBV10-3 and J usage is TRBJ2-1; 7 bases align to TRBD2. This CDR3 has 15 amino acids. Germline V lookup: CDR1 ENHRY, CDR2 SYGVKD. The J segment lost 5 bases and the V segment lost 3 bases, leaving 7 bases of the junction unmatched. The CDR3 bases are TGTGCCATCAGTGACTATGGGACTAAGGACAATGAGCAGTTCTTC. The encoded protein is CAISDYGTKDNEQFF.

This clonotype was counted ten times or more. The J gene is TRBJ2-3, the V gene TRBV29-1; possibly TRBD2 for D (6 bases). The CDR3 has 14 residues. V dropped 8 bases and J dropped 0 bases, with 15 bases sitting between them. The V gene's germline CDR1 is SQVTM and CDR2 ANQGSEA. Written as DNA, the CDR3 is TGCAGCTGCGGCACGGGAGCTAGCACAGATACGCAGTATTTT. Its translation is CSCGTGASTDTQYF.

This chain links TRBV2 with TRBJ1-3; D perhaps matches TRBD1 (5 bases). Germline V gene sequence: CDR1 SNHLY, CDR2 FYNNEI. The CDR3 loop spans 12 amino acids. Trimming shortened V by 8 bases and J by 3 bases, and 8 bases separated the two germline ends. CDR3 in amino acids: CASPRVGNTIYF. In DNA, the CDR3 is TGTGCCAGCCCCAGGGTTGGAAACACCATATATTTT.